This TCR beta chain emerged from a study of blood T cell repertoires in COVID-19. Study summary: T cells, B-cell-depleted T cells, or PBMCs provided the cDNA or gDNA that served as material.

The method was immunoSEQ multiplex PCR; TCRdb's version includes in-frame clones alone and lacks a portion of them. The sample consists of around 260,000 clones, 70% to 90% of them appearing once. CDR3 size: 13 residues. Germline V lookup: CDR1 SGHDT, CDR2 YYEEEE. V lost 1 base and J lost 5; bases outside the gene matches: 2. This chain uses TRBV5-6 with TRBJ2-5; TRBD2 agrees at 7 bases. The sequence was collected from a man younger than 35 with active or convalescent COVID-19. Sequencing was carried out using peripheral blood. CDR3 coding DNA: TGTGCCAGCAGCTTGCTTAGCGGGGAGACCCAGTACTTC. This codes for CASSLLSGETQYF.